This passage covers 17 T cell receptor beta chains from one sample sequenced in a study of T cell changes during pregnancy in multiple sclerosis. Assay: immunoSEQ multiplex PCR; the TCRdb copy retains only in-frame clones and omits some. The sample lists tens of thousands of clones; 85% to 95% were seen once. Here the sequenced sample was CD4+ T cells from peripheral blood mononuclear cells, taken in the third trimester of pregnancy. These receptors were collected from a female donor with multiple sclerosis, enrolled in a pregnancy study.

The chain joins TRBV28 to TRBJ2-3; D is possibly TRBD2 (6 bases). Germline V CDR1 and CDR2: MDHEN, SYDVKM. The V and J ends lost 2 bases and 8 bases respectively, with 8 bases between them. The CDR3 loop spans 12 amino acids. The CDR3 sequence: CASSLISGTQYF. The CDR3 DNA follows: TGTGCCAGCAGTTTAATTAGCGGTACGCAGTATTTT. Based on the CDR3 plus reference TRBV28 and TRBJ2-3, the full variable domain is DVKVTQSSRYLVKRTGEKVFLECVQDMDHENMFWYRQDPGLGLRLIYFSYDVKMKEKGDIPEGYSVSREKKERFSLILESASTNQTSMYLCASSLISGTQYFGPGTRLTVL.

The rearrangement uses TRBV29-1 and TRBJ2-5; unclear D gene. The J call is doubtful: the DNA matches TRBJ2-7 better. Per germline, CDR1 SQVTM and CDR2 ANQGSEA. This CDR3 is built from 14 residues. The CDR3 DNA reads as TGCAGCGTTCTAACTACCCAGAGCTCCTACGAGCAGTACTTC. Protein: CSVLTTQSSYEQYF.

This clone was seen only a few times. The rearrangement links TRBV6-5 to TRBJ2-2; no reliable D call. The CDR3 covers 12 residues. The germline CDR1 and CDR2 sequences are MNHEY and SVGAGI. With 5 bases removed from V and 5 bases from J, the gap between germline ends came to 6 bases. The CDR3 coding sequence is TGTGCCAGCAGTCCGCGGACCGGGGAGCTGTTTTTT. This encodes CASSPRTGELFF.

The chain carries TRBV27 and TRBJ2-4; 7 bases line up with TRBD2. With 1 base clipped from V and 5 bases from J, the junction kept 5 bases outside the gene matches. The length of the CDR3 is 15 residues. Germline V lookup: CDR1 MNHEY, CDR2 SMNVEV (reference sequence). The CDR3 DNA is TGTGCCAGCAGTTTATTTGCGGGAGTGGAAAACATTCAGTACTTC. Its protein is CASSLFAGVENIQYF.

The chain has TRBV7-8 and TRBJ2-1, with 8 nucleotides matching TRBD2. The CDR3 has 13 residues. J was trimmed by 6 bases and V by 5 bases; bases with no gene match: 3. Germline CDR1 reads SGHVS; CDR2 reads FQNEAQ. CDR3 in DNA: TGTGCCAGCAGCCGGGGGGGTCCCAATGAGCAGTTCTTC. Its translation is CASSRGGPNEQFF.

The chain combines TRBV28 with TRBJ1-2; no firm D call. Germline V gene lookup returns CDR1 MDHEN and CDR2 SYDVKM. This CDR3 region has 14 residues. The V and J ends lost 5 bases and 3 bases respectively, with 13 bases between them. DNA of the CDR3: TGTGCCAGCAGTGTTAGAGGGTCCTACTATGGCTACACCTTC. Protein sequence: CASSVRGSYYGYTF.

The V and J genes are TRBV27 and TRBJ2-3; D might be TRBD1 (5 bases). The CDR3 covers 12 residues. Germline lookup yields CDR1 MNHEY and CDR2 SMNVEV (reference sequence). V lost 7 bases to trimming and J lost 9 bases, with 14 bases between them. CDR3 amino acids: CASKPQGQTQYF. Written as DNA, the CDR3 is TGTGCCAGCAAGCCCCAGGGTCAAACGCAGTATTTT.

The chain has TRBV7-2 and TRBJ2-2; D is possibly TRBD2 (5 bases). The CDR3 has 17 residues. Germline-derived CDR1 and CDR2 are SGHTA and FQGNSA. Trimming stripped 2 bases from V and 0 bases from J, with 13 bases between. The CDR3 sequence is CASSLLRATANTGELFF. DNA of the CDR3: TGTGCCAGCAGCTTATTGAGGGCAACCGCGAACACCGGGGAGCTGTTTTTT.

The V call is TRBV23-1, the J call TRBJ2-3; 10 nucleotides match TRBD2. TRBV23-1 is given ORF status, its function remaining uncertain. CDR3 length equals 17 residues. V lost 0 bases to trimming and J lost 0 bases; unmatched junction nucleotides: 3. CDR3 protein: CASSQSQAGGSTDTQYF. The CDR3, as DNA: TGCGCCAGCAGTCAATCTCAAGCGGGAGGGAGCACAGATACGCAGTATTTT.

This rearrangement joins TRBV5-1 to TRBJ2-5; D is perhaps TRBD2 (5 bases). Germline CDR1 SGHRS, CDR2 YFSETQ. The CDR3 totals 13 residues. The V end lost 1 base, the J end lost 2 bases, and 6 bases lay between the germline ends. In DNA form, the CDR3 reads TGCGCCAGCAGCTTGCGAGGGCAAGAGACCCAGTACTTC. This sequence encodes CASSLRGQETQYF.

The table lists this clone with a count of one. The rearrangement joins TRBV6-5 to TRBJ2-7, with no clear D. The V and J ends lost 4 bases and 2 bases respectively, with 9 bases between them. In germline, CDR1 is MNHEY, CDR2 SVGAGI. The length of the CDR3 is 13 residues. The CDR3 DNA reads as TGTGCCAGCAGTTCGACTCCTACCTACGAGCAGTACTTC. It yields the protein CASSSTPTYEQYF.

This chain connects TRBV6-5 to TRBJ2-7; TRBD2 agrees at 12 bases. From germline, CDR1 is MNHEY and CDR2 SVGAGI. The length of the CDR3 is 15 residues. Unmatched junction bases numbered 15, after V lost 10 bases and J lost 8 bases. The CDR3 loop reads CATTGTSGLLRQQYF. The CDR3 DNA follows: TGTGCCACCACCGGGACTAGCGGGCTCCTACGGCAGCAGTACTTC.

The chain employs TRBV27 and TRBJ2-7, with a weak D call TRBD1 (5 bases). V was clipped by 5 bases and J by 2 bases, with 19 bases between them. CDR3 size: 16 residues. The germline V gene has CDR1 MNHEY and CDR2 SMNVEV (reference sequence). CDR3 sequence reads: CASSLTGWGLPYEQYF. The CDR3 DNA reads TGTGCCAGCAGTCTAACCGGGTGGGGCCTCCCCTACGAGCAGTACTTC.

This chain uses TRBV19 with TRBJ2-2, with D maybe TRBD2 (5 bases). CDR1 and CDR2 from the germline V gene are LNHDA and SQIVND (reference sequence). V lost 3 bases and J lost 4, with 12 bases in between. The CDR3 runs to 15 residues. CDR3 sequence: CASSIEGGFTGELFF. Written as DNA, the CDR3 is TGTGCCAGTAGTATTGAGGGTGGGTTCACCGGGGAGCTGTTTTTT.

J is TRBJ1-4 and V is TRBV29-1; 7 nucleotides agree with TRBD1. This CDR3 is built from 16 residues. Germline V lookup: CDR1 SQVTM, CDR2 ANQGSEA. V gave up 4 bases and J gave up 5 bases; unmatched junction bases: 13. CDR3 bases: TGCAGCGTTGGAGAAGATAGGGGGCAAGTAAATGAAAAACTGTTTTTT. It translates to CSVGEDRGQVNEKLFF.

The chain links TRBV29-1 to TRBJ2-3; 7 bases are shared with TRBD1. Germline CDR1 SQVTM, CDR2 ANQGSEA. Unmatched junction bases numbered 13, after V lost 7 bases and J lost 0 bases. CDR3 length: 16 amino acids. CDR3 coding DNA: TGCAGCGCCAAACGGGACAGAGAAAAAAGCACAGATACGCAGTATTTT. It specifies CSAKRDREKSTDTQYF.

The V call is TRBV28, the J call TRBJ2-7; TRBD2 aligns across 8 bases. This CDR3 has 14 residues. V dropped 6 bases and J dropped 3; count of bases not matched to a gene: 7. Germline V lookup: CDR1 MDHEN, CDR2 SYDVKM. CDR3: CASRKAGEFYEQYF. DNA of the CDR3: TGTGCCAGCAGAAAAGCGGGAGAATTCTACGAGCAGTACTTC.